This is a list of T cell receptor beta chains from one sample in a study of blood T cell repertoires in COVID-19. Measured with immunoSEQ multiplex PCR; TCRdb has only the in-frame clones, and not every one. The table lists about 300,000 clones, about 84% of them singletons. Sample: peripheral blood. The receptors were gathered from a woman in her forties or fifties with acute or convalescent COVID-19. Both conserved end residues are part of each CDR3. The D gene is left open where the match is weak. Expanded clones get a size class; other rows say once, few or many, or leave the size out.

.	.	TRBV5-1	12	TRBJ2-4	CASSQQGNIQYF	TGCGCCAGCAGCCAGCAGGGAAACATTCAGTACTTC
.	TRBD2	TRBV6-4	15	TRBJ2-1	CASSDFGGSGNEQFF	TGTGCCAGCAGTGACTTCGGCGGGAGTGGCAATGAGCAGTTCTTC
.	TRBD2	TRBV7-2	13	TRBJ2-7	CASSSVWGVAGYF	TGTGCCAGCAGCTCCGTCTGGGGGGTAGCGGGGTACTTC
.	TRBD1	TRBV9	15	TRBJ1-1	CASSVTGEWNTEAFF	TGTGCCAGCAGCGTCACAGGGGAGTGGAACACTGAAGCTTTCTTT
.	TRBD2	TRBV4-2	17	TRBJ2-1	CASSQVRSSGGYNEQFF	TGTGCCAGCAGCCAAGTGCGGTCTAGCGGGGGCTACAATGAGCAGTTCTTC
few	TRBD1	TRBV9	13	TRBJ1-1	CASSVQGDTEAFF	TGTGCCAGCAGCGTACAGGGGGACACTGAAGCTTTCTTT
.	.	TRBV7-9	12	TRBJ2-5	CASSRGQETQYF	TGTGCCAGCAGCCGGGGACAAGAGACCCAGTACTTC
.	.	TRBV7-2	15	TRBJ2-5	CASSLAFSSQETQYF	TGTGCCAGCAGCTTAGCTTTTTCGAGTCAAGAGACCCAGTACTTC
.	.	TRBV5-1	14	TRBJ2-3	CASSLGGWSDTQYF	TGCGCCAGCAGCTTGGGAGGGTGGTCAGATACGCAGTATTTT
.	.	TRBV4-1	13	TRBJ1-1	CASSHRAVTEAFF	TGCGCCAGCAGCCACAGGGCGGTGACTGAAGCTTTCTTT
.	TRBD2	TRBV4-2	16	TRBJ2-1	CASSLVGSGGNNEQFF	TGTGCCAGCAGCCTAGTGGGATCGGGAGGGAACAATGAGCAGTTCTTC
.	.	TRBV2	14	TRBJ1-5	CASNGESGYQPQHF	TGTGCCAGCAATGGGGAGTCGGGTTATCAGCCCCAGCATTTT
.	TRBD1	TRBV3-1/TRBV3-2	15	TRBJ2-7	CASSQGAGGGYEQYF	TGTGCCAGCAGCCAAGGGGCAGGGGGCGGGTACGAGCAGTACTTC
.	.	TRBV11-2	13	TRBJ2-7	CASSLSTTYEQYF	TGTGCCAGCAGCTTAAGTACCACTTACGAGCAGTACTTC
.	.	TRBV10-1	14	TRBJ1-5	CASILRPGVQPQHF	TGCGCCAGCATTCTACGCCCCGGAGTCCAGCCCCAGCATTTT
once	.	TRBV6-6	14	TRBJ1-1	CASSSQGGVTEAFF	TGTGCCAGCAGTAGTCAGGGAGGGGTTACTGAAGCTTTCTTT
.	.	TRBV19	14	TRBJ1-1	CASSFQGLNTEAFF	TGTGCCAGTAGTTTTCAGGGTCTGAACACTGAAGCTTTCTTT
once	.	TRBV5-4	15	TRBJ2-3	CASSLRTDGTDTQYF	TGTGCCAGCAGCTTACGAACAGATGGCACAGATACGCAGTATTTT
.	TRBD1	TRBV5-1	14	TRBJ2-7	CASSVQGAPNEQYF	TGCGCCAGCAGCGTACAGGGGGCCCCCAACGAGCAGTACTTC
once	.	TRBV10-3	13	TRBJ2-3	CAIRGTSGDTQYF	TGTGCCATCAGAGGGACATCCGGAGATACGCAGTATTTT
.	.	TRBV7-9	12	TRBJ1-2	CASSLVAYGYTF	TGTGCCAGCAGCTTAGTGGCCTATGGCTACACCTTC
.	TRBD1	TRBV5-8	15	TRBJ2-5	CASSLGDRGHETQYF	TGTGCCAGCAGCTTGGGGGACAGGGGTCATGAGACCCAGTACTTC
.	TRBD1	TRBV19	15	TRBJ1-2	CASSSTRDRDYGYTF	TGTGCCAGTAGTTCGACACGGGACAGGGACTATGGCTACACCTTC
few	.	TRBV3-1/TRBV3-2	17	TRBJ1-5	CASSQGERHRSNQPQHF	TGTGCCAGCAGCCAAGGAGAAAGACATCGAAGCAATCAGCCCCAGCATTTT
once	TRBD2	TRBV5-1	20	TRBJ2-1	CASSPSPGLKIAGGWDEQFF	TGCGCCAGCAGCCCCTCACCGGGTTTGAAGATAGCGGGAGGGTGGGATGAGCAGTTCTTC
.	TRBD1	TRBV18	13	TRBJ1-1	CASSTTGGTEAFF	TGTGCCAGCTCAACGACAGGGGGCACTGAAGCTTTCTTT
few	TRBD2	TRBV7-7	14	TRBJ2-3	CASSPTSGTDTQYF	TGTGCTAGCAGCCCTACTAGCGGCACAGATACGCAGTATTTT
.	.	TRBV7-2	14	TRBJ1-6	CASSLWAGNSPLHF	TGTGCCAGCAGCTTATGGGCAGGCAATTCACCCCTCCACTTT
few	TRBD1	TRBV19	16	TRBJ1-1	CASSIMAGGFGTEAFF	TGTGCCAGTAGTATAATGGCAGGGGGATTTGGCACTGAAGCTTTCTTT
.	TRBD1	TRBV7-8	15	TRBJ2-7	CASSPDRASFHEQYF	TGTGCCAGCAGCCCGGACAGGGCGTCTTTCCACGAGCAGTACTTC
.	TRBD1	TRBV24-1	15	TRBJ1-5	CATSEGGRQGEPQHF	TGTGCCACCAGTGAAGGAGGACGACAGGGCGAACCCCAGCATTTT
.	.	TRBV7-3	14	TRBJ1-1	CASSSGDRSTEAFF	TGTGCCAGCAGCTCCGGTGATCGTAGCACTGAAGCTTTCTTT
.	TRBD2	TRBV2	15	TRBJ2-7	CASTKASGRGGEQYF	TGTGCCAGCACCAAAGCTAGCGGGAGGGGCGGCGAGCAGTACTTC
.	TRBD1	TRBV5-1	15	TRBJ2-7	CASSLGGQGRYEQYF	TGCGCCAGCAGCTTGGGGGGACAGGGTCGCTACGAGCAGTACTTC
once	TRBD1	TRBV3-1/TRBV3-2	17	TRBJ2-7	CASSQGGQGYFFYEQYF	TGTGCCAGCAGCCAAGGGGGACAGGGATATTTTTTCTACGAGCAGTACTTC
.	.	TRBV12-2	18	TRBJ2-2	CASRLNTSGRFVGGELFF	TGTGCAAGTCGCTTAAATACTAGCGGGAGGTTTGTGGGCGGGGAGCTGTTTTTT
.	TRBD1	TRBV27	15	TRBJ2-7	CASSETGFSSYEQYF	TGTGCCAGCAGTGAGACAGGGTTCAGCTCCTACGAGCAGTACTTC
.	TRBD1	TRBV28	15	TRBJ1-4	CASSLVGTEKKKLFF	TGTGCCAGCAGTTTGGTCGGGACAGAGAAAAAAAAACTGTTTTTT
.	.	TRBV5-1	15	TRBJ1-4	CASSFRERANEKLFF	TGCGCCAGCAGCTTCAGGGAGCGGGCTAATGAAAAACTGTTTTTT
.	TRBD2	TRBV9	16	TRBJ2-7	CASSPLGTSGPYEQYF	TGTGCCAGCAGCCCCTTGGGGACTAGCGGGCCCTACGAGCAGTACTTC
.	TRBD2	TRBV4-3	15	TRBJ2-7	CASSQVGLAGVEQYF	TGCGCCAGCAGCCAAGTGGGACTAGCGGGAGTCGAGCAGTACTTC
.	.	TRBV5-6	15	TRBJ2-2	CASSLEAGRIGELFF	TGTGCCAGCAGCTTGGAGGCGGGGCGCATCGGGGAGCTGTTTTTT
.	TRBD2	TRBV7-9	19	TRBJ2-3	CASSPLLGASGKSTDTQYF	TGTGCCAGCAGCCCGCTACTTGGGGCTAGCGGGAAGAGCACAGATACGCAGTATTTT
.	TRBD2	TRBV27	16	TRBJ2-3	CASSSVREGRADTQYF	TGTGCCAGCAGTTCGGTGCGGGAGGGCCGCGCAGATACGCAGTATTTT
once	.	TRBV18	16	TRBJ2-3	CASSPSLVKRTDTQYF	TGTGCCAGCTCACCGTCGCTGGTAAAGCGCACAGATACGCAGTATTTT
few	TRBD2	TRBV4-2	14	TRBJ2-3	CASSGLAVTDTQYF	TGTGCCAGCAGCGGACTAGCGGTCACAGATACGCAGTATTTT
.	.	TRBV30	14	TRBJ2-3	CAWSVGWSADTQYF	TGTGCCTGGAGTGTTGGGTGGAGCGCAGATACGCAGTATTTT
.	TRBD1	TRBV19	16	TRBJ1-5	CASRSGRTGINQPQHF	TGTGCCAGTAGGTCCGGAAGGACAGGGATCAATCAGCCCCAGCATTTT
.	.	TRBV24-1	11	TRBJ2-7	CATSDYLMRYF	TGTGCCACCAGTGACTACCTGATGAGGTACTTC